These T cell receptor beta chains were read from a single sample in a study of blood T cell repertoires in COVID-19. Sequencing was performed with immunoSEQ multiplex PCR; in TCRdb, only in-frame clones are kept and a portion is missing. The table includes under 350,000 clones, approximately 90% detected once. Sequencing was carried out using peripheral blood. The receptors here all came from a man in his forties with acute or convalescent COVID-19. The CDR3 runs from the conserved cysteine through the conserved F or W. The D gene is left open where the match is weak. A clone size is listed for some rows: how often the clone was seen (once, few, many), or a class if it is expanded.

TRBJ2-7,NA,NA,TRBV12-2,CASRLGTAYEQYF,TGTGCAAGTCGCTTAGGGACAGCGTACGAGCAGTACTTC
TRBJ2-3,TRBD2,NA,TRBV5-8,CASSLARRRGTDTQYF,TGTGCCAGCAGCTTGGCCCGGAGGCGGGGGACAGATACGCAGTATTTT
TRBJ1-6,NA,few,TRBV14,CASSQGAGLGSPLHF,TGTGCCAGCAGCCAAGGGGCAGGATTGGGTTCACCCCTCCACTTT
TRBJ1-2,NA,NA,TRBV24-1,CATSDLGGNGYTF,TGTGCCACCAGTGATTTGGGGGGCAACGGCTACACCTTC
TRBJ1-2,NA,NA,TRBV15,CATSRERQYYGYTF,TGTGCCACCAGCAGAGAACGACAGTACTATGGCTACACCTTC
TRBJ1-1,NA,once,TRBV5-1,CASSLEPGVIAEAFF,TGCGCCAGCAGCTTGGAGCCGGGTGTTATTGCTGAAGCTTTCTTT
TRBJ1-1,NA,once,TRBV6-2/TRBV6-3,CASSYRQGNTEAFF,TGTGCCAGCAGTTACAGGCAGGGTAACACTGAAGCTTTCTTT
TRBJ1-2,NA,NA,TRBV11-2,CASSLEKGPYGYTF,TGTGCCAGCAGCTTAGAAAAGGGGCCCTATGGCTACACCTTC
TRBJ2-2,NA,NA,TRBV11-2,CASSALVLNTGELFF,TGTGCCAGCAGCGCACTAGTCCTGAACACCGGGGAGCTGTTTTTT
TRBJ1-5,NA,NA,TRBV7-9,CASSLGLNQPQHF,TGTGCCAGCAGCTTAGGGCTCAATCAGCCCCAGCATTTT
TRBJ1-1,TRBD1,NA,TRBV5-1,CASSSGQPSTEAFF,TGCGCCAGCAGCTCGGGACAGCCGAGTACTGAAGCTTTCTTT
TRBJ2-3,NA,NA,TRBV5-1,CASSLDPGTDTQYF,TGCGCCAGCAGCTTGGACCCCGGGACAGATACGCAGTATTTT
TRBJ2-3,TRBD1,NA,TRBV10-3,CAISESGTGLSTDTQYF,TGTGCCATCAGTGAGTCGGGGACAGGGTTAAGCACAGATACGCAGTATTTT
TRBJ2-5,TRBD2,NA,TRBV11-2,CASSLGLAGGLNQETQYF,TGTGCCAGCAGCTTAGGGCTAGCGGGGGGCCTGAACCAAGAGACCCAGTACTTC
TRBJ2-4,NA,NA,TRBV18,CASSPSGKNIQYF,TGTGCCAGCTCACCTAGCGGCAAAAACATTCAGTACTTC
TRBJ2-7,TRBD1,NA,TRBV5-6,CASSSDRGWRDEQYF,TGTGCCAGCAGCTCCGACAGGGGATGGAGGGACGAGCAGTACTTC
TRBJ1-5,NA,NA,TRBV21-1,CASSKSGSNQPQHF,TGTGCCAGCAGCAAGTCAGGGAGCAATCAGCCCCAGCATTTT
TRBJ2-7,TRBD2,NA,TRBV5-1,CASSLGGGPYEQYF,TGCGCCAGCAGCTTGGGGGGGGGACCCTACGAGCAGTACTTC
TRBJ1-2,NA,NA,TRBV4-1,CASTLGQGGKNGYTF,TGCGCCAGTACCCTCGGTCAGGGAGGAAAAAATGGCTACACCTTC
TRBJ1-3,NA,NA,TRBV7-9,CASSLGLVNTIYF,TGTGCCAGCAGCCTCGGACTCGTAAACACCATATATTTT
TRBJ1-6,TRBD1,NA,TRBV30,CAWSVDRGGSPLHF,TGTGCCTGGAGTGTTGACAGGGGAGGTTCACCCCTCCACTTT
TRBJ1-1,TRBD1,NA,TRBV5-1,CASSSGQGGSRAEAFF,TGCGCCAGCAGCTCGGGACAGGGAGGATCCAGGGCTGAAGCTTTCTTT
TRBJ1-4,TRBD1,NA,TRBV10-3,CAISEGGQVSEKLFF,TGTGCCATCAGTGAAGGGGGACAGGTTTCGGAAAAACTGTTTTTT
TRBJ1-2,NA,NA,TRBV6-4,CASRREGTRGYTF,TGTGCCAGCAGGAGAGAGGGGACTAGAGGCTACACCTTC
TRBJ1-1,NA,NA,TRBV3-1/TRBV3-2,CASSQDLARENTEAFF,TGTGCCAGCAGCCAAGATCTCGCCAGGGAAAACACTGAAGCTTTCTTT
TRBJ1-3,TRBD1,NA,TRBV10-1,CASSPDRGTSGNTIYF,TGCGCCAGCAGCCCAGACAGGGGCACCTCTGGAAACACCATATATTTT
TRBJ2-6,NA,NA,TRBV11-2,CASSFAAGSGANVLTF,TGTGCCAGCAGCTTCGCTGCAGGGTCTGGGGCCAACGTCCTGACTTTC
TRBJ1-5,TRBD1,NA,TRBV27,CASSPDRGGGNQPQHF,TGTGCCAGCAGCCCGGACAGGGGAGGAGGCAATCAGCCCCAGCATTTT
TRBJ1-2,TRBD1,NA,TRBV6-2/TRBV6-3,CASSRTGGANYGYTF,TGTGCCAGCAGCCGTACAGGGGGCGCGAACTATGGCTACACCTTC
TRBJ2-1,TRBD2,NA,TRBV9,CASSVDPSGVSYNEQFF,TGTGCCAGCAGCGTAGACCCTAGCGGGGTCTCCTACAATGAGCAGTTCTTC
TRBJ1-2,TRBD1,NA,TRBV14,CASSQRTGNGYTF,TGTGCCAGCAGCCAGAGGACAGGGAATGGCTACACCTTC
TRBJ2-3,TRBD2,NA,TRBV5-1,CASSLVAGGPITDTQYF,TGCGCCAGCAGCTTGGTGGCGGGGGGGCCTATCACAGATACGCAGTATTTT
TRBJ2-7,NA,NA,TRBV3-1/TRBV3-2,CASSQAGIFLEQYF,TGTGCCAGCAGCCAAGCAGGGATTTTCCTCGAGCAGTACTTC
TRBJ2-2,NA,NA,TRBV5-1,CASSRNVGPDTGELFF,TGCGCCAGCAGCCGAAATGTTGGCCCAGACACCGGGGAGCTGTTTTTT
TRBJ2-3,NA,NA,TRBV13,CASSPREHGTDTQYF,TGTGCCAGCAGCCCCCGTGAACACGGGACAGATACGCAGTATTTT
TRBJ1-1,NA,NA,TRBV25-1,CASSETPGRPGTEAFF,TGTGCCAGCAGTGAAACCCCCGGGAGGCCAGGGACTGAAGCTTTCTTT
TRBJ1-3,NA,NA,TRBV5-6,CASTLRQTSGNTIYF,TGTGCCAGCACCCTCAGGCAGACCTCTGGAAACACCATATATTTT
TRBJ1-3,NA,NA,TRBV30,CAWSVGGSGNTIYF,TGTGCCTGGAGTGTGGGAGGATCTGGAAACACCATATATTTT
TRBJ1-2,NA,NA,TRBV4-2,CASSQGQSPYGYTF,TGTGCCAGCAGCCAAGGGCAGTCCCCCTATGGCTACACCTTC
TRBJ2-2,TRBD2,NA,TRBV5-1,CASSLEFGGANTGELFF,TGCGCCAGCAGCCTGGAGTTTGGGGGGGCGAACACCGGGGAGCTGTTTTTT
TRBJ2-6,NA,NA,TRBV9,CASSAYLGASGANVLTF,TGTGCCAGCAGCGCCTACCTTGGGGCGAGTGGGGCCAACGTCCTGACTTTC
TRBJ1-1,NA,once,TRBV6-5,CASQKLGANTEAFF,TGTGCCAGCCAAAAGCTAGGGGCGAACACTGAAGCTTTCTTT
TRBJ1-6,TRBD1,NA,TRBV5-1,CASSMLQGDESPLHF,TGCGCCAGCAGCATGTTACAGGGGGACGAATCACCCCTCCACTTT
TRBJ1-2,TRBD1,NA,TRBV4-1,CASSQVTGTSTNYGYTF,TGCGCCAGCAGCCAAGTGACAGGGACATCGACCAACTATGGCTACACCTTC
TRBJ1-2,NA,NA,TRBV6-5,CASSRASYGGGYTF,TGTGCCAGCAGTCGTGCTTCATACGGAGGGGGCTACACCTTC
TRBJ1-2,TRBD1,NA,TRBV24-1,CATSDDRGGYTF,TGTGCCACCAGTGATGACAGGGGAGGCTACACCTTC
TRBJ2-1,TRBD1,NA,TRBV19,CASSPIHRDRVLGRVEQFF,TGTGCCAGTAGCCCGATACACCGGGACAGGGTTTTAGGGAGAGTGGAGCAGTTCTTC
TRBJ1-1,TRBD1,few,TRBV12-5,CASGFITGGLGEAFF,TGTGCTAGTGGTTTCATTACAGGGGGCCTGGGTGAAGCTTTCTTT
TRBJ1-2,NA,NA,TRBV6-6,CASREGGIDGYTF,TGTGCCAGCAGGGAGGGTGGCATCGATGGCTACACCTTC
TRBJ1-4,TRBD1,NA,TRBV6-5,CASGGGQGGEKLFF,TGTGCCAGCGGGGGGGGACAGGGTGGCGAAAAACTGTTTTTT